This T cell receptor (beta chain) is from a study of blood T cells in healthy people across ages. With a J-beta primer mix and a sample-barcoded 5' primer, a second PCR ran about 6 to 11 cycles. TCRdb fed the 5' RACE reads into MiXCR, producing one record per CDR3 protein. This sample has around 820,000 distinct CDR3 sequences; roughly 25% occur once, and the top ten carry roughly 3.8%. Germline loops: CDR1 SGHDT, CDR2 YYEEEE. The CDR3 is 15 amino acids. V lost 0 bases and J lost 3, with 12 bases in between. This sample was shared with a second study, whose subject was T cells of mothers and their children.

The rearrangement joins TRBV5-6 to TRBJ1-1; possible D gene TRBD1, 5 bases. The sequenced material came from blood. The receptor's source is a boy younger than 18 in good health. The CDR3 coding sequence is TGTGCCAGCAGCTTGGTAGGAGGGGAGGACACTGAAGCTTTCTTT. Encoded protein: CASSLVGGEDTEAFF.